The TCR beta chain under discussion was sequenced for a study of T cell responses to AZD1222 COVID-19 vaccine. Study results and limitations: Across the whole spike, CD4 TCRs peaked at regions 160-218 and 743-854.

About this clone: What it recognizes is unknown.

Generated by immunoSEQ multiplex PCR, the TCRdb table keeps only in-frame clones and is missing some. The data show 130,000 or so clones, 89% seen once. This TCR derives from an adult in good health. The sequences come from peripheral blood, collected on day 0 of AZD1222 vaccination.

The CDR3 DNA is TGTGCCAGCAGCTTACGACAGGGCAATCAGCCCCAGCATTTT. Amino acid sequence: CASSLRQGNQPQHF. The rearrangement uses TRBV7-2 and TRBJ1-5, with a weak D call TRBD1 (6 bases). The V gene's germline CDR1 is SGHTA and CDR2 FQGNSA. The CDR3 is 14 residues long. V was cut by 2 bases and J by 2 bases, with 7 bases left in between. The variable domain in full, with the rest retrieved from reference TRBV7-2 and TRBJ1-5, is GAGVSQSPSNKVTEKGKDVELRCDPISGHTALYWYRQSLGQGLEFLIYFQGNSAPDKSGLPSDRFSAERTGGSVSTLTIQRTQQEDSAVYLCASSLRQGNQPQHFGDGTRLSIL.